One sample yielded the 5 T cell receptor beta chains listed below, sequenced in a study of regulatory T cells in long-lasting Graves disease. Time point meaning: newly diagnosed GD, antithyroid drugs for less than 3 months. Extracted PBMC RNA gave rise to the TCR library. Building the TCR beta libraries relied on iRepertoire HTBI primers, and CDR3 regions underwent Arm-PCR. TCRdb redid the calling of the multiplex PCR reads with MiXCR, one entry per CDR3 protein. The repertoire includes some 600,000 distinct CDR3 sequences, 15% to 20% of them detected once, and about 11% sits in the top ten. The same sample was also studied in work on T cells in Graves' hyperthyroidism and ophthalmopathy.

Sequences were derived from peripheral blood mononuclear cells (PBMCs), sampled at new diagnosis, from a patient treated with antithyroid drugs. These receptors all stem from a man younger than 30 with Graves disease.

V is TRBV15 and J is TRBJ1-5, with a possible D match to TRBD1 (5 bases). This CDR3 has 13 residues. Germline V gene lookup returns CDR1 LNHNV and CDR2 YYDKDF (reference sequence). V was clipped by 0 bases and J by 9 bases, with 9 bases between them. The DNA for the CDR3 is TGTGCCACCAGCAGAGATGGGGGACGGCCCCAGCATTTT. Its protein is CATSRDGGRPQHF.

V usage is TRBV4-2 and J usage is TRBJ2-2, with unresolved D. The germline gives CDR1 LGHNA, CDR2 YNFKEQ. Between the trimmed V and J ends, which lost 9 bases and 7 bases, there was a span of 9 bases. The CDR3 is 11 amino acids. CDR3 region: CARVGFGELFF. CDR3 sequence (DNA): TGTGCCAGGGTAGGGTTCGGGGAGCTGTTTTTT.

This clonotype was picked up many times. This chain joins TRBV10-3 and TRBJ1-2; D is perhaps TRBD1 (5 bases). Between the trimmed V and J ends, which lost 3 bases and 8 bases, there was a span of 13 bases. The CDR3 covers 13 residues. Germline V CDR1 and CDR2: ENHRY, SYGVKD. Written as DNA, the CDR3 is TGTGCCATCAGTGATCAGGGTTGGAGGGGCTACACCTTC. This translates into CAISDQGWRGYTF.

The table lists this clonotype with a few counts. The V gene is TRBV5-1, the J gene TRBJ1-4; D is uncertain. CDR1 is SGHRS, CDR2 YFSETQ, per germline. There are 16 residues in the CDR3. Trimming shortened V by 6 bases and J by 2 bases, and 17 bases separated the two germline ends. For the CDR3, the DNA is TGCGCCAGCAAAAAATTCTACCCCGGGACTAATGAAAAACTGTTTTTT. Its protein is CASKKFYPGTNEKLFF.

This clonotype was seen many times. This chain links TRBV2 with TRBJ2-1; possibly TRBD2 for D (5 bases). Trimming left V 4 bases short and J 5 bases short, with 12 bases between. The length of the CDR3 is 14 residues. The germline CDR1 and CDR2 sequences are SNHLY and FYNNEI. CDR3 DNA sequence: TGTGCCAGCAGTGGGGCGGCGAGGGACAATGAGCAGTTCTTC. It encodes CASSGAARDNEQFF.